Sequencing of this T cell receptor (beta chain) was carried out in a study of OX40 agonist ivuxolimab in advanced cancers. The CDR3 spans 12 residues. The germline gives CDR1 SNHLY, CDR2 FYNNEI. Trimming cost V 8 bases and J 3 bases, with 10 bases left between them. Method: immunoSEQ multiplex PCR; TCRdb's copy keeps in-frame clones and lacks some. Here the sample spans about 30,000 clones, roughly 84% being singletons. Specimen: CD4+ or CD8+ T cells sorted from blood, collected in a trial of the OX40 agonist ivuxolimab. This TCR was recovered from an adult with an advanced solid tumor such as melanoma, head and neck, liver or kidney cancer. The chain combines TRBV2 with TRBJ2-5; D is possibly TRBD1 or TRBD2 (5 bases each). The CDR3 coding sequence is TGTGCCAGCTGGGGGATGGAAGAGACCCAGTACTTC. It yields the protein CASWGMEETQYF.